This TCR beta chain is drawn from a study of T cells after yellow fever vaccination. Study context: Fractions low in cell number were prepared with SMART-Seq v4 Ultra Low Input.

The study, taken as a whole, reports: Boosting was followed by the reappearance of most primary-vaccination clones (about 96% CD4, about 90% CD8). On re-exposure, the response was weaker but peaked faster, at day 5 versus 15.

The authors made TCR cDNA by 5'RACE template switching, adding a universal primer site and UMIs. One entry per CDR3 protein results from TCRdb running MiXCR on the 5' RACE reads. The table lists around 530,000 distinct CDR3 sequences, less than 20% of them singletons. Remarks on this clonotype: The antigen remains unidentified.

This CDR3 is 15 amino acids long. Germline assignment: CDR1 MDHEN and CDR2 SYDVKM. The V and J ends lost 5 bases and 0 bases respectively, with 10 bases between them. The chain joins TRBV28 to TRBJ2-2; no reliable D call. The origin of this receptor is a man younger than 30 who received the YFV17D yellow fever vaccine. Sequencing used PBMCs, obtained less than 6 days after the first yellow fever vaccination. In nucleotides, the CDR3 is TGTGCCAGCAGTACATTTCAAGCGAACACCGGGGAGCTGTTTTTT. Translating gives CASSTFQANTGELFF. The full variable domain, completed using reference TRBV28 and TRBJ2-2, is DVKVTQSSRYLVKRTGEKVFLECVQDMDHENMFWYRQDPGLGLRLIYFSYDVKMKEKGDIPEGYSVSREKKERFSLILESASTNQTSMYLCASSTFQANTGELFFGEGSRLTVL.